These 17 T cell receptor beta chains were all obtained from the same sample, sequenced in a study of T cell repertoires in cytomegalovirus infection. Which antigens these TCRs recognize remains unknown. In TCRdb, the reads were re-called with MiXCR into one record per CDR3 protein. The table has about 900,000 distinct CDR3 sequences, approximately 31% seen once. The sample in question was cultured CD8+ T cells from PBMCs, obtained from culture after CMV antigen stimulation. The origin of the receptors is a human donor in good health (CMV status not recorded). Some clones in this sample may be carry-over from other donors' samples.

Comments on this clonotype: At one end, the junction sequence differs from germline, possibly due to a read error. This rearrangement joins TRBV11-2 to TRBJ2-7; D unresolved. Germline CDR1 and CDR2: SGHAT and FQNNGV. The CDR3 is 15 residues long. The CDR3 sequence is CANSLEAGNTYEQYF. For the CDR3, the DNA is TGTGCCAACAGCTTAGAGGCAGGAAACACCTACGAGCAGTACTTC.

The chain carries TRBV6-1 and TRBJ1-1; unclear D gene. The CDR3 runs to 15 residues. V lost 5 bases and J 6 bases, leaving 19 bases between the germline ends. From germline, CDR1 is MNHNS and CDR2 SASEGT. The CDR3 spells CASSPREGRWPEAFF. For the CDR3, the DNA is TGTGCCAGCAGTCCTCGGGAAGGACGATGGCCTGAAGCTTTCTTT.

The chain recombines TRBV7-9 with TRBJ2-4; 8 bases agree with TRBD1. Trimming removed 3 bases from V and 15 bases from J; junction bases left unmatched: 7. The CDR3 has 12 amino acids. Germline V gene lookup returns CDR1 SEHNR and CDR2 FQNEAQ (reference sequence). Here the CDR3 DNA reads TGTGCCAGCAGCTTCCAACAGGGGGTCGCGTACTTC. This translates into CASSFQQGVAYF.

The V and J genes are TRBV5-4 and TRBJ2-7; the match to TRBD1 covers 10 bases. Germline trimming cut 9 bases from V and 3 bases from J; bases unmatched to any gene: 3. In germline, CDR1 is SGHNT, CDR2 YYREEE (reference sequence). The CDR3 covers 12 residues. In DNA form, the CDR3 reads TGTGCCATCGGGACAGGGGACTACGAGCAGTACTTC. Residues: CAIGTGDYEQYF. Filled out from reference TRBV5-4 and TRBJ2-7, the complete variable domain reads ETGVTQSPTHLIKTRGQQVTLRCSSQSGHNTVSWYQQALGQGPQFIFQYYREEENGRGNFPPRFSGLQFPNYSSELNVNALELDDSALYLCAIGTGDYEQYFGPGTRLTVT.

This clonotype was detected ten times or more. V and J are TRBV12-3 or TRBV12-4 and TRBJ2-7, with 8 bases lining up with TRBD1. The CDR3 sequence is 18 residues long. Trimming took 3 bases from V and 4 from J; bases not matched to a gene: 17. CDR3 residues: CASSFRLIPGQAKYEQYF. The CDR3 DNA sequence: TGTGCCAGCAGTTTTCGCCTCATCCCGGGACAGGCGAAATACGAGCAGTACTTC.

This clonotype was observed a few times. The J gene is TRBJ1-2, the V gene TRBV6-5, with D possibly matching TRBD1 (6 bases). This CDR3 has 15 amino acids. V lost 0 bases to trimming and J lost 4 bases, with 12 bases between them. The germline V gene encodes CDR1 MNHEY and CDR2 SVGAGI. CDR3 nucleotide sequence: TGTGCCAGCAGTTACTCGGGGGGCGAAATCTATGGCTACACCTTC. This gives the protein CASSYSGGEIYGYTF.

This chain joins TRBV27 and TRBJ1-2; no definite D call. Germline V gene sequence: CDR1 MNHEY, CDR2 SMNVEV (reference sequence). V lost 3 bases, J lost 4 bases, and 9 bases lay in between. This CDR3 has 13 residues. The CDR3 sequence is CASSFNMFYGYTF. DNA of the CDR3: TGTGCCAGCAGTTTTAATATGTTCTATGGCTACACCTTC.

The CDR3 bases are TGTGCCACCAGTGATCTGTACAGCAAACCGACGGACTACACCTTC. Protein: CATSDLYSKPTDYTF. This chain joins TRBV24-1 and TRBJ1-2; no firm D call. The V gene's germline CDR1 is KGHDR and CDR2 SFDVKD. V gave up 3 bases and J gave up 10 bases, with 20 bases separating them. This CDR3 has 15 amino acids.

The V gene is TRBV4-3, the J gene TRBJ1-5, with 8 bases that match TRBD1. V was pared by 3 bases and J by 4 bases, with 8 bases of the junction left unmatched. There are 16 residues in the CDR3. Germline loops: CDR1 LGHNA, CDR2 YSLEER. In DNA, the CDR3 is TGCGCCAGCAGCCAGAACAGGGGGGTTGGTAATCAGCCCCAGCATTTT. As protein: CASSQNRGVGNQPQHF.

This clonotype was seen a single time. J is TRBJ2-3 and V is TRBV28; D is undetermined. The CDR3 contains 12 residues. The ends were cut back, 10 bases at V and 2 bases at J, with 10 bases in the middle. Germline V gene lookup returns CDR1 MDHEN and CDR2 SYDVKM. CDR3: CAILDPTDTQYF. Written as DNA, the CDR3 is TGTGCCATTTTAGACCCCACAGATACGCAGTATTTT. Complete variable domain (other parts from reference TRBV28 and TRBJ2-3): DVKVTQSSRYLVKRTGEKVFLECVQDMDHENMFWYRQDPGLGLRLIYFSYDVKMKEKGDIPEGYSVSREKKERFSLILESASTNQTSMYLCAILDPTDTQYFGPGTRLTVL.

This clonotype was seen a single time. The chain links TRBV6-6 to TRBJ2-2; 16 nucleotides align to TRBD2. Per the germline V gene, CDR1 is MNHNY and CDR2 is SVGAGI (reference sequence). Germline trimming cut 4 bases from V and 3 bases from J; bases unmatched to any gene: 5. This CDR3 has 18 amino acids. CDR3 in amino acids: CASSWGLAGGLDTGELFF. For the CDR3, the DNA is TGTGCCAGCAGTTGGGGACTAGCGGGGGGGCTGGACACCGGGGAGCTGTTTTTT.

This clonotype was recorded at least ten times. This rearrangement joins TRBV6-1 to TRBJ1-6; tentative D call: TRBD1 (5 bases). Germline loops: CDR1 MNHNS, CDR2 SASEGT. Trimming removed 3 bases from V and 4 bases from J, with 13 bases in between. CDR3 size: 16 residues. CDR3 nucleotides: TGTGCCAGCAGTGACCTACAGGAAACGTATAATTCACCCCTCCACTTT. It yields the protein CASSDLQETYNSPLHF.

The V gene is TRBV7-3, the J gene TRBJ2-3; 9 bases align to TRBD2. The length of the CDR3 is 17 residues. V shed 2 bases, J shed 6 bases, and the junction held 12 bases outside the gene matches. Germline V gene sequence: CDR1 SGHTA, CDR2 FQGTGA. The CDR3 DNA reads TGTGCCAGCAGCTTACGCCCAGCGGGGGGCCTCGGGGATACGCAGTATTTT. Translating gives CASSLRPAGGLGDTQYF.

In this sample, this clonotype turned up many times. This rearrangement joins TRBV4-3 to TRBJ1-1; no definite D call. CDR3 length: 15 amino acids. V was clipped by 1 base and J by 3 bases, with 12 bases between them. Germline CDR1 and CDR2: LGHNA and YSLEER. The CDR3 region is CASSQVLGLYTEAFF. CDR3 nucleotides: TGCGCCAGCAGCCAAGTGCTGGGTCTCTACACTGAAGCTTTCTTT.

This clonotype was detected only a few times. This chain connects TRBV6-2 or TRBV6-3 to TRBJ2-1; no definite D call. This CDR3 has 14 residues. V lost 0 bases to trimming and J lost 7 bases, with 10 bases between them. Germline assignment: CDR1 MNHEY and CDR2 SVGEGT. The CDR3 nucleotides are TGTGCCAGCAGTTACTCGCCGAGACGGAATGAGCAGTTCTTC. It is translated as CASSYSPRRNEQFF.

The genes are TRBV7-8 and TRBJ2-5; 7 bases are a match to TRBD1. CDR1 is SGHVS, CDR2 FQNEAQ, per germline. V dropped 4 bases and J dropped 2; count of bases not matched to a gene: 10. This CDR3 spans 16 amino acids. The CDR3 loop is CASSSEPGTAQETQYF. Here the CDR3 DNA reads TGTGCCAGCAGCTCCGAACCCGGGACAGCACAAGAGACCCAGTACTTC.

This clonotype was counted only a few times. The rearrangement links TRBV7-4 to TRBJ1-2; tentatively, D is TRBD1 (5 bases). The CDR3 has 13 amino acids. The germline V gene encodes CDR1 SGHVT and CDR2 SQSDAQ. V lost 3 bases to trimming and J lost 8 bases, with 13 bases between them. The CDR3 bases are TGTGCCAGCAGCTTTTTCGAGGGGCGCGGCTACACCTTC. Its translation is CASSFFEGRGYTF.